The 14 T cell receptor beta chains below were found in one sample sequenced in a study of cytomegalovirus exposure and HLA in healthy donors. Use of 60 Vbeta and 13 Jbeta primers characterized the PCR. Data came from immunoSEQ multiplex PCR; TCRdb stores just in-frame clones and leaves some out. Among around 53,000 clones listed, about three quarters were seen once. The specimen was PBMCs. The receptors come from a man younger than 35 in good health and CMV-seronegative.

This clone was seen a few times. The rearrangement links TRBV4-1 to TRBJ1-1, with D tentatively TRBD1 (5 bases). V lost 7 bases to trimming and J lost 4 bases, with 16 bases between them. Germline V gives CDR1 MGHRA, CDR2 YSYEKL. The CDR3 totals 14 residues. CDR3 residues: CASTLIGGSTEAFF. CDR3 DNA: TGCGCCAGCACCTTGATCGGGGGAAGCACTGAAGCTTTCTTT.

A single count supports this clone. The genes are TRBV19 and TRBJ2-3, with a weak D call TRBD2 (7 bases). V shed 5 bases and J shed 3 bases, with 12 bases lying between them. Germline V gives CDR1 LNHDA, CDR2 SQIVND (reference sequence). CDR3 length: 14 residues. CDR3 in DNA: TGTGCCAGTAGTGTCAGGGGAGGGACAGATACGCAGTATTTT. This sequence encodes CASSVRGGTDTQYF.

CDR3 in DNA: TGTGCCACCATACCAGGGGGCGGGTACGAGCAGTACTTC. The encoded protein is CATIPGGGYEQYF. V is TRBV6-5 and J is TRBJ2-7; 8 nucleotides match TRBD1. The CDR3 runs 13 residues. V shed 10 bases and J 4 bases; nucleotides not matched to a gene: 9. Looked up from germline, CDR1 is MNHEY and CDR2 is SVGAGI.

This chain connects TRBV4-3 to TRBJ2-2; 11 bases line up with TRBD2. This CDR3 has 20 amino acids. Germline assignment: CDR1 LGHNA and CDR2 YSLEER. V shed 0 bases, J shed 2 bases, and the junction held 11 bases outside the gene matches. Here the CDR3 reads CASSQEIGGSGRVNTGELFF. The CDR3 nucleotides are TGCGCCAGCAGCCAAGAAATAGGTGGTAGCGGGAGGGTTAACACCGGGGAGCTGTTTTTT.

The chain joins TRBV28 to TRBJ1-2; D not certain. Trimming stripped 8 bases from V and 7 bases from J, with 20 bases between. CDR1 is MDHEN, CDR2 SYDVKM, per germline. The CDR3 loop spans 14 amino acids. The chain's CDR3 is CASLVGGSSSGYTF. CDR3 bases: TGTGCCAGCCTTGTTGGCGGGTCCTCGAGTGGCTACACCTTC.

This chain connects TRBV6-1 to TRBJ1-5; D perhaps matches TRBD1 (6 bases). The CDR3 spans 15 residues. V lost 0 bases, J lost 3 bases, and 9 bases lay in between. CDR1 and CDR2 from the germline V gene are MNHNS and SASEGT. In nucleotides, the CDR3 is TGTGCCAGCAGTGAAGCATGGGGGCCCAATCAGCCCCAGCATTTT. It is translated as CASSEAWGPNQPQHF.

This clone was seen only a few times. This chain joins TRBV29-1 and TRBJ2-7; 9 positions agree with TRBD1. The CDR3 has 18 amino acids. CDR1 is SQVTM, CDR2 ANQGSEA, per germline. The CDR3: CSATGRDREGVGTYEQYF. The CDR3 region has the DNA TGCAGTGCCACCGGGCGGGACAGGGAAGGTGTTGGGACCTACGAGCAGTACTTC.

V and J are TRBV5-6 and TRBJ1-2, with D maybe TRBD1 (5 bases). CDR3 length: 11 residues. V lost 5 bases and J lost 9, with 11 bases in between. Germline loops: CDR1 SGHDT, CDR2 YYEEEE. The CDR3 loop reads CASRFRASYTF. The CDR3 DNA reads as TGTGCCAGCAGATTCAGGGCCAGCTACACCTTC.

This rearrangement joins TRBV28 to TRBJ1-1, with D tentatively TRBD1 (5 bases). Trimming removed 10 bases from V and 10 bases from J, with 19 bases in between. This CDR3 contains 12 residues. The germline V gene has CDR1 MDHEN and CDR2 SYDVKM. The CDR3 loop is CATFSLRDRAFF. CDR3 nucleotide sequence: TGTGCCACCTTCTCCCTCAGGGATAGAGCTTTCTTT.

This chain links TRBV30 with TRBJ1-2; 7 positions agree with TRBD1. This CDR3 is built from 13 residues. V dropped 2 bases and J dropped 4; count of bases not matched to a gene: 4. Germline values: CDR1 GTSNPN, CDR2 SVGIG (reference sequence). The CDR3 reads CAWSLTGVYGYTF. The CDR3, as DNA: TGTGCCTGGAGTCTAACAGGGGTCTATGGCTACACCTTC.

The rearrangement uses TRBV7-9 and TRBJ2-7; TRBD1 matches 9 bases. The germline CDR1 and CDR2 sequences are SEHNR and FQNEAQ (reference sequence). This CDR3 spans 15 amino acids. The J segment lost 0 bases and the V segment lost 2 bases, leaving 2 bases of the junction unmatched. CDR3 DNA: TGTGCCAGCAGCTTACTGACAGGGGGCTCCTACGAGCAGTACTTC. This gives the protein CASSLLTGGSYEQYF.

This clone was counted a few times. The CDR3 here is CASSLGGEEQFF. The CDR3 coding sequence is TGTGCCAGCAGCTTAGGGGGGGAAGAGCAGTTCTTC. This chain joins TRBV7-6 and TRBJ2-1, with D perhaps matching TRBD2 (6 bases). The V and J ends lost 1 base and 10 bases respectively, with 8 bases between them. CDR1 and CDR2 from the germline V gene are SGHVS and FNYEAQ. There are 12 residues in the CDR3.

CDR3 bases: TGTGCCAGCAGCTTCAAGACTAGCGGGAGCGATGAGCAGTTCTTC. This codes for CASSFKTSGSDEQFF. This sequence joins TRBV5-4 and TRBJ2-1; 12 nucleotides align to TRBD2. The CDR3 has 15 amino acids. CDR1 and CDR2 (germline): SGHNT, YYREEE (reference sequence). V gave up 2 bases and J gave up 8 bases; unmatched junction bases: 5.

This clone showed up just a few times. Written as DNA, the CDR3 is TGCGCCAGCAGCTTGGACCCCGGGGGGCCCTACGAGCAGTACTTC. Translated, it gives CASSLDPGGPYEQYF. The chain carries TRBV5-1 and TRBJ2-7, with D possibly matching TRBD2 (7 bases). The CDR3 loop spans 15 amino acids. Germline V lookup: CDR1 SGHRS, CDR2 YFSETQ. The V gene lost 0 bases and the J gene lost 2 bases, with 12 bases spanning the gap.